Listed here are 28 T cell receptor beta chains from one sample, sequenced in a study of T cell changes during pregnancy in multiple sclerosis. Repertoires were generated with immunoSEQ multiplex PCR, while TCRdb's copy carries only in-frame clones and drops some. The table has 90,000 to 100,000 clones, 94% seen once. The input for sequencing was peripheral blood, taken in the third trimester of pregnancy. The receptors shown here come from a female donor with multiple sclerosis, enrolled in a pregnancy study.

The CDR3 is CASSYFGLATHNEQFF. The CDR3 nucleotides are TGTGCCAGCAGCTACTTCGGACTAGCGACCCACAATGAGCAGTTCTTC. The chain couples TRBV28 to TRBJ2-1, with 9 bases lining up with TRBD2. Germline lookup yields CDR1 MDHEN and CDR2 SYDVKM. Losses at the gene ends were 6 bases for V and 5 bases for J; bases not matched to a gene: 11. This CDR3 region has 16 residues.

The V call is TRBV27, the J call TRBJ2-3, with D perhaps matching TRBD1 (5 bases). Deletions cut 2 bases from V and 4 bases from J, with 16 bases between. CDR1 is MNHEY and CDR2 is SMNVEV in the germline V gene (reference sequence). The CDR3 is made up of 16 amino acids. In DNA form, the CDR3 reads TGTGCCAGCAGTTTACGTATGACAGTCAGGGCAGATACGCAGTATTTT. Translation gives CASSLRMTVRADTQYF.

J is TRBJ2-1 and V is TRBV5-1, with D maybe TRBD2 (5 bases). This CDR3 has 15 residues. The ends were cut back, 3 bases at V and 2 bases at J, with 12 bases in the middle. CDR1 is SGHRS, CDR2 YFSETQ, per germline. The CDR3 region is CASSWDPGTYNEQFF. DNA of the CDR3: TGCGCCAGCAGCTGGGATCCCGGGACCTACAATGAGCAGTTCTTC. The variable domain in full, completed from reference TRBV5-1 and TRBJ2-1, reads KAGVTQTPRYLIKTRGQQVTLSCSPISGHRSVSWYQQTPGQGLQFLFEYFSETQRNKGNFPGRFSGRQFSNSRSEMNVSTLELGDSALYLCASSWDPGTYNEQFFGPGTRLTVL.

V is TRBV5-1 and J is TRBJ2-1; 11 nucleotides line up with TRBD2. V lost 4 bases and J lost 6; bases outside the gene matches: 27. CDR3 length equals 22 residues. CDR1 and CDR2 (germline): SGHRS, YFSETQ. The CDR3 here is CASSLDSLAGGPGRPPSNEQFF. The DNA of the CDR3 is TGCGCCAGCAGCCTCGACTCTTTAGCGGGAGGGCCCGGGCGGCCCCCTTCCAATGAGCAGTTCTTC.

This clone showed up just once. The V and J genes are TRBV21-1 and TRBJ1-1; the table's D call TRBD1 went unverified against the DNA. TRBV21-1 counts as a pseudogene. The length of the CDR3 is 15 residues. The CDR3, as DNA: TGTGCCAGCAGCAACCGGGACAGGGGGATTACTGAAGCTTTCTTT. Encoded protein: CASSNRDRGITEAFF.

The rearrangement links TRBV5-6 to TRBJ2-2; TRBD2 agrees at 9 bases. The CDR3 totals 16 residues. CDR1 is SGHDT, CDR2 YYEEEE, per germline. J was trimmed by 6 bases and V by 1 base; bases with no gene match: 7. DNA for the CDR3: TGTGCCAGCAGCTTGACCGTAGCGGGAGTAGCCGGGGAGCTGTTTTTT. Residues: CASSLTVAGVAGELFF.

V gene TRBV6-1 combines with J gene TRBJ2-7; TRBD1 matches at 8 bases. This CDR3 is built from 15 residues. With V trimmed by 6 bases and J by 4 bases, 11 bases remained unmatched. Germline V gene sequence: CDR1 MNHNS, CDR2 SASEGT. CDR3 coding DNA: TGTGCCAGCAGGCCAGGGGGCCCGAAACCTTACGAGCAGTACTTC. Translating it yields CASRPGGPKPYEQYF.

This rearrangement joins TRBV7-2 to TRBJ2-7; TRBD2 matches 7 bases. The CDR3 is made up of 15 amino acids. V shed 5 bases and J 5 bases; nucleotides not matched to a gene: 12. CDR1 and CDR2 (germline): SGHTA, FQGNSA. CDR3 region: CASSPRGRELDEQYF. The CDR3 DNA follows: TGTGCCAGCAGCCCTCGTGGGCGGGAGCTCGACGAGCAGTACTTC. The full variable domain, its missing parts supplied by reference TRBV7-2 and TRBJ2-7, is GAGVSQSPSNKVTEKGKDVELRCDPISGHTALYWYRQSLGQGLEFLIYFQGNSAPDKSGLPSDRFSAERTGGSVSTLTIQRTQQEDSAVYLCASSPRGRELDEQYFGPGTRLTVT.

The chain recombines TRBV19 with TRBJ1-4, with D possibly being TRBD1 (5 bases). CDR3 length: 14 amino acids. The V end was cut by 8 bases, the J end by 8 bases, with 18 bases between. Germline V lookup: CDR1 LNHDA, CDR2 SQIVND (reference sequence). The CDR3 DNA is TGTGCCAGTCGGAACCCCGGGGGTGGAGAAAAACTGTTTTTT. Encoded protein: CASRNPGGGEKLFF.

The genes are TRBV10-3 and TRBJ1-1; the match to TRBD1 covers 7 bases. Losses at the gene ends were 10 bases for V and 1 base for J; bases not matched to a gene: 6. The CDR3 runs 13 residues. Per germline, CDR1 ENHRY and CDR2 SYGVKD. DNA for the CDR3: TGTGCCACCCTAACAGGGGCGAACACTGAAGCTTTCTTT. The encoded protein is CATLTGANTEAFF.

The chain uses TRBV13 and TRBJ2-1; 9 positions agree with TRBD2. Losses at the gene ends were 2 bases for V and 3 bases for J; bases not matched to a gene: 8. This CDR3 has 17 amino acids. Germline lookup yields CDR1 PRHDT and CDR2 FYEKMQ (reference sequence). The CDR3 loop reads CASSLFRSTSGYNEQFF. The CDR3 DNA reads TGTGCCAGCAGCTTATTCCGGTCGACTAGCGGCTACAATGAGCAGTTCTTC.

The genes are TRBV19 and TRBJ1-5; a weak D match, TRBD1 (5 bases). Germline CDR1 LNHDA, CDR2 SQIVND (reference sequence). This CDR3 spans 15 amino acids. V was cut by 9 bases and J by 9 bases, with 24 bases left in between. CDR3 protein: CASQTDFPGQWPQHF. As DNA, the CDR3 is TGTGCCAGCCAGACAGATTTCCCTGGCCAGTGGCCCCAGCATTTT. Together with reference TRBV19 and TRBJ1-5, the CDR3 gives the full variable domain: DGGITQSPKYLFRKEGQNVTLSCEQNLNHDAMYWYRQDPGQGLRLIYYSQIVNDFQKGDIAEGYSVSREKKESFPLTVTSAQKNPTAFYLCASQTDFPGQWPQHFGDGTRLSIL.

This CDR3 reads CASSLEGRQLDGYTF. In DNA, the CDR3 is TGCGCCAGCAGCTTGGAGGGGCGACAGCTTGATGGCTACACCTTC. The chain links TRBV5-1 to TRBJ1-2; the D gene is possibly TRBD1 (5 bases). Deletions cut 0 bases from V and 6 bases from J, with 15 bases between. Germline loops: CDR1 SGHRS, CDR2 YFSETQ. The CDR3 has 15 amino acids.

The chain combines TRBV27 with TRBJ1-2; 8 bases are shared with TRBD1. Losses at the gene ends were 5 bases for V and 4 bases for J; bases not matched to a gene: 6. CDR1 is MNHEY and CDR2 is SMNVEV in the germline V gene (reference sequence). The CDR3 is made up of 14 amino acids. The CDR3 loop reads CASSPRQGTYGYTF. In DNA form, the CDR3 reads TGTGCCAGCAGTCCACGACAGGGGACCTATGGCTACACCTTC.

This chain connects TRBV7-3 to TRBJ1-1; the D gene is possibly TRBD1 (6 bases). There are 14 residues in the CDR3. Germline V gene data show CDR1 as SGHTA and CDR2 as FQGTGA. Trimming took off 6 bases at V and 4 bases at J, with 15 bases between the two ends. The CDR3 sequence: CASSSGHLGTEAFF. CDR3 nucleotides: TGTGCCAGCAGTTCGGGACATCTGGGCACTGAAGCTTTCTTT.

This chain's CDR3 is CSVGDRDYEQYF. Here the CDR3 DNA reads TGCAGCGTTGGAGACAGGGACTACGAGCAGTACTTC. The chain combines TRBV29-1 with TRBJ2-7; 7 bases are shared with TRBD1. J lost 3 bases, V lost 4 bases, and 3 bases had no gene match. Germline values: CDR1 SQVTM, CDR2 ANQGSEA. The CDR3 extends over 12 amino acids.

The table lists this clone with a count of one. Here the CDR3 reads CASSPTSGTSTDTQYF. The CDR3 DNA reads as TGTGCCAGCAGCCCCACTAGCGGGACTAGCACAGATACGCAGTATTTT. The chain uses TRBV4-2 and TRBJ2-3, with 10 nucleotides matching TRBD2. V dropped 4 bases and J dropped 0; count of bases not matched to a gene: 4. CDR1 and CDR2 from the germline V gene are LGHNA and YNFKEQ. This CDR3 region has 16 residues.

The chain employs TRBV27 and TRBJ2-5; D is ambiguous. Germline lookup yields CDR1 MNHEY and CDR2 SMNVEV (reference sequence). The CDR3 is 15 amino acids. Trimming left V 2 bases short and J 4 bases short, with 14 bases between. In nucleotides, the CDR3 is TGTGCCAGCAGTTTAGGCCTTTCAGTCCGAGAGACCCAGTACTTC. The encoded protein is CASSLGLSVRETQYF.

The chain has TRBV5-1 and TRBJ2-7, with a possible D match to TRBD1 (6 bases). The CDR3 covers 20 residues. Trimming pared 1 base from V and 1 base from J, leaving 27 bases between. Per germline, CDR1 SGHRS and CDR2 YFSETQ. The CDR3 protein is CASSLSPNPITGIRSYEQYF. The CDR3 nucleotides are TGCGCCAGCAGCTTGTCTCCTAATCCTATCACAGGGATCCGATCCTACGAGCAGTACTTC. Full variable domain (remainder filled in from reference TRBV5-1 and TRBJ2-7): KAGVTQTPRYLIKTRGQQVTLSCSPISGHRSVSWYQQTPGQGLQFLFEYFSETQRNKGNFPGRFSGRQFSNSRSEMNVSTLELGDSALYLCASSLSPNPITGIRSYEQYFGPGTRLTVT.

This chain connects TRBV19 to TRBJ2-1; 9 nucleotides line up with TRBD1. Germline V lookup: CDR1 LNHDA, CDR2 SQIVND (reference sequence). V was clipped by 9 bases and J by 7 bases; unmatched bases: 19. The CDR3 has 17 residues. The CDR3 DNA reads as TGTGCCAGCCGTCGAAACAGGGGGCTATTTTCGAATAATGAGCAGTTCTTC. It translates to CASRRNRGLFSNNEQFF. Full variable domain (missing parts from reference TRBV19 and TRBJ2-1): DGGITQSPKYLFRKEGQNVTLSCEQNLNHDAMYWYRQDPGQGLRLIYYSQIVNDFQKGDIAEGYSVSREKKESFPLTVTSAQKNPTAFYLCASRRNRGLFSNNEQFFGPGTRLTVL.

The V call is TRBV5-3, the J call TRBJ2-7; weak D call: TRBD1 (5 bases). TRBV5-3 is designated an ORF whose function remains uncertain. The CDR3 contains 14 residues. Deletions cut 0 bases from V and 5 bases from J, with 12 bases between. The CDR3 bases are TGTGCCAGAAGCTTGGACAGGTCTTCCAACGAGCAGTACTTC. It encodes CARSLDRSSNEQYF.

There are a few counts of this clone. V and J are TRBV27 and TRBJ1-1; D is unresolved. Germline CDR1 MNHEY, CDR2 SMNVEV (reference sequence). This CDR3 is built from 11 residues. Trimming left V 7 bases short and J 7 bases short, with 10 bases between. CDR3 DNA sequence: TGTGCCAGCATAGGCAGGAATGAAGCTTTCTTT. It specifies CASIGRNEAFF.

V is TRBV6-1 and J is TRBJ2-7; TRBD1 matches 9 bases. The germline V gene has CDR1 MNHNS and CDR2 SASEGT. This CDR3 spans 14 amino acids. V dropped 6 bases and J dropped 3; count of bases not matched to a gene: 6. The CDR3 loop reads CASRPGTGIYEQYF. In nucleotides, the CDR3 is TGTGCCAGCAGGCCCGGGACAGGGATCTACGAGCAGTACTTC.

The chain employs TRBV19 and TRBJ1-1, with TRBD1 identical over 8 bases. The length of the CDR3 is 17 residues. The V gene's germline CDR1 is LNHDA and CDR2 SQIVND (reference sequence). V was clipped by 3 bases and J by 6 bases; unmatched bases: 15. The CDR3: CASSMPPGTGGEAEAFF. DNA of the CDR3: TGTGCCAGTAGTATGCCCCCCGGAACAGGGGGGGAAGCTGAAGCTTTCTTT.

The V and J genes are TRBV25-1 and TRBJ2-4; 7 bases agree with TRBD1. The CDR3 length is 12 residues. The V gene end was trimmed by 7 bases and the J gene end by 11 bases; junction bases not matched to a gene: 8. Germline CDR1 reads MGHDK; CDR2 reads SYGVNS. CDR3 region: CASTRQGGVQYF. The CDR3 nucleotides read TGTGCCAGCACTAGACAGGGTGGTGTTCAGTACTTC.

The CDR3 reads CASRDKGQLFF. In DNA, the CDR3 is TGTGCCAGCAGGGATAAGGGGCAACTGTTTTTT. The chain combines TRBV25-1 with TRBJ1-4, with D perhaps matching TRBD1 (5 bases). Between the trimmed V and J ends, which lost 6 bases and 12 bases, there was a span of 11 bases. CDR1 is MGHDK and CDR2 is SYGVNS in the germline V gene. The CDR3 has 11 residues.

This chain links TRBV7-8 with TRBJ1-5; D may be TRBD1 (5 bases). The CDR3 is 15 amino acids. Looked up from germline, CDR1 is SGHVS and CDR2 is FQNEAQ. V lost 5 bases to trimming and J lost 2 bases, with 13 bases between them. CDR3 in amino acids: CASSRRGEGNQPQHF. DNA of the CDR3: TGTGCCAGCAGCCGACGGGGGGAAGGCAATCAGCCCCAGCATTTT.

The chain is built from TRBV30 and TRBJ1-2, with a possible D match to TRBD1 (6 bases). V lost 3 bases, J lost 8 bases, and 16 bases lay in between. Per germline, CDR1 GTSNPN and CDR2 SVGIG (reference sequence). The CDR3 totals 13 residues. The CDR3 loop is CAWRGKGVGGYTF. The CDR3 nucleotides read TGTGCCTGGAGGGGAAAGGGGGTCGGAGGCTACACCTTC.